A selection of T cell receptor beta chains follows, all from one sample in a study of CD8+ T cells in alopecia areata. The table came from immunoSEQ multiplex PCR; TCRdb's copy has only in-frame clones and leaves some out. Of 130,000 or so clones listed, approximately 86% are singletons. The specimen comprised CD8+ T cells sorted from blood, sampled at week 4, from a patient treated with tofacitinib. The receptors derive from a human donor with alopecia areata. Both conserved end residues are part of each CDR3. Some rows mark clone size as missing; the rest say once, few, many or name a class of expanded clone.

j_call v_call clone_size cdr3_aa
TRBJ2-7 TRBV10-3 NA CAISESNSGATYEQYF
TRBJ2-7 TRBV6-5 once CASSSTRPGEQYF
TRBJ2-7 TRBV18 NA CASLLTGSNEQYF
TRBJ2-3 TRBV5-1 NA CASSLVAGAGTDTQYF
TRBJ2-7 TRBV2 NA CASSGAQVYF
TRBJ1-1 TRBV14 NA CASSPHGGVEAFF
TRBJ2-1 TRBV19 NA CASSIRGTEYNEQFF
TRBJ1-1 TRBV9 NA CASSEQVNTEAFF
TRBJ2-1 TRBV29-1 once CSALTISYNEQFF
TRBJ2-3 TRBV10-3 NA CAISEGTGGTDTQYF
TRBJ1-2 TRBV6-5 NA CASSYSAGRGYGYTF
TRBJ1-1 TRBV7-9 once CASGLLGMNTEAFF
TRBJ2-1 TRBV27 NA CASSLLRGSGSNNEQFF
TRBJ2-1 TRBV18 NA CASSPLALAGGESYNEQFF
TRBJ2-6 TRBV7-9 NA CASSGTGASGANVLTF
TRBJ2-1 TRBV4-1 once CASSQPNNEQFF
TRBJ2-7 TRBV5-1 NA CASSLGLASYEQYF
TRBJ1-1 TRBV7-8 few CAIGYRDTEAFF
TRBJ2-1 TRBV19 NA CATLKHYGSSYNEQFF
TRBJ2-1 TRBV19 many CASTVGGDYNEQFF
TRBJ1-1 TRBV9 NA CASSIRPLNTEAFF
TRBJ1-5 TRBV27 NA CASSLTGGQPQHF
TRBJ1-2 TRBV7-9 NA CASSSSEGRIGLNYGYTF
TRBJ2-7 TRBV4-1 NA CASSPHRRTPYEQYF
TRBJ2-1 TRBV29-1 NA CSVESRVNEQFF
TRBJ2-1 TRBV6-5 NA CASSAGGNEQFF
TRBJ1-2 TRBV30 NA CAWSAGDSYGYTF
TRBJ2-1 TRBV30 NA CAWSVSDGEQFF
TRBJ1-1 TRBV5-4 NA CASSFGGESSEAFF
TRBJ2-3 TRBV5-1 NA CASSLGRGQDTQYF
TRBJ1-4 TRBV7-9 NA CASSFMDRVLF
TRBJ2-2 TRBV29-1 few CSVEAGGRETGELFF
TRBJ1-1 TRBV30 NA CAWRSGQSAEAFF
TRBJ2-3 TRBV5-6 NA CASSAASGADLMADTQYF
TRBJ2-5 TRBV13 NA CASSHFQKETQYF
TRBJ2-7 TRBV13 NA CASSLHGGAYEQYF
TRBJ2-7 TRBV10-2 NA CASSESGLGHEQYF
TRBJ2-1 TRBV7-9 NA CASRYTSGGAEDEQFF
TRBJ2-1 TRBV7-9 NA CASRSGTSGYNEQFF
TRBJ2-1 TRBV5-6 NA CASRGEGTPSNEQFF
TRBJ1-1 TRBV30 NA CAGRAGERPTEAFF
TRBJ2-7 TRBV4-1 NA CASSPRQGTYEQYF
TRBJ2-3 TRBV6-1 NA CASSPPGQSTDTQYF
TRBJ1-1 TRBV29-1 NA CSAEQGLNTEAFF
TRBJ1-2 TRBV7-9 NA CASSSRDRGHPLNYGYTF
TRBJ2-1 TRBV25-1 once CASSEWNEQFF
TRBJ1-5 TRBV4-1 NA CASSQDEGSNQPQHF
TRBJ2-2 TRBV7-9 NA CASSLSGGPTGELFF
TRBJ1-1 TRBV12-5 NA CASGLAVSDIKGATEAFF